Listed below are T cell receptor beta chains from one sample, sequenced in a study of blood T cell repertoires in COVID-19. TCRdb keeps only in-frame clones here, not all; method: immunoSEQ multiplex PCR. This sample has about 270,000 clones, with 75% to 90% found just once. The sequenced material came from peripheral blood. The receptors derive from a woman in her 70s with acute or convalescent COVID-19. Both conserved end residues are part of each CDR3. Fields, in order: V gene, CDR3 length, J gene, D gene, clone size, CDR3 DNA, CDR3 protein. A D gene is named only where the DNA matches it firmly. Size values are once, few and many counts, or a class for expanded clones, and some rows have none.

TRBV4-1	17	TRBJ2-1	TRBD2	.	TGCGCCAGCAGCCAAGAGTCCGGACTAGCGGGGTCCCCGGAGCAGTTCTTC	CASSQESGLAGSPEQFF
TRBV3-1/TRBV3-2	16	TRBJ1-2	.	.	TGTGCCAGCAGCCTTTATAGGGGCCCCACCAACTATGGCTACACCTTC	CASSLYRGPTNYGYTF
TRBV7-6	15	TRBJ2-7	TRBD2	.	TGTGCCAGCAGCTCAAAGCGGGGGCGGGCCTACGAGCAGTACTTC	CASSSKRGRAYEQYF
TRBV5-1	14	TRBJ2-5	.	.	TGCGCCAGCAGCTTGGAGGGGGGGCGTGAGACCCAGTACTTC	CASSLEGGRETQYF
TRBV25-1	11	TRBJ1-2	.	.	TGTGCCAGCAGTGATACAGGGGGCTACACCTTC	CASSDTGGYTF
TRBV5-1	14	TRBJ2-3	TRBD2	.	TGCGCCAGCACGAGCGGGGCTAGCACAGATACGCAGTATTTT	CASTSGASTDTQYF
TRBV28	13	TRBJ1-2	.	.	TGTGCCAGCAGTTCTTCAGGGAACTATGGCTACACCTTC	CASSSSGNYGYTF
TRBV19	14	TRBJ1-2	TRBD1	.	TGTGCCAGCAATTTTGACAGGGCGAGCTATGGCTACACCTTC	CASNFDRASYGYTF
TRBV29-1	16	TRBJ2-1	.	.	TGCAGCGTTGTCCGACTACCTATTGGGACCTACAATGAGCAGTTCTTC	CSVVRLPIGTYNEQFF
TRBV3-1/TRBV3-2	16	TRBJ2-5	.	.	TGTGCCAGCAGCCAAGGCCTAGGACGAGGGTGGGAGACCCAGTACTTC	CASSQGLGRGWETQYF
TRBV18	13	TRBJ1-1	TRBD1	.	TGTGCCAGCTCACGACAGGGGAACGGTGAAGCTTTCTTT	CASSRQGNGEAFF
TRBV11-2	16	TRBJ2-1	TRBD1	.	TGTGCCAGCAGCTCGATTTCCGGGACAGAAGACAATGAGCAGTTCTTC	CASSSISGTEDNEQFF
TRBV7-9	14	TRBJ2-2	.	.	TGTGCCAGCAGTCCCGGGACACCTACCGGGGAGCTGTTTTTT	CASSPGTPTGELFF
TRBV6-5	12	TRBJ1-2	TRBD1	.	TGTGCCAGTACCCAGGGGGCTAGTGGCTACACCTTC	CASTQGASGYTF
TRBV19	16	TRBJ2-4	TRBD1	.	TGTGCCAGTAGTATCCAGGGGGTTGTGTCCAAAAACATTCAGTACTTC	CASSIQGVVSKNIQYF
TRBV6-5	14	TRBJ2-7	TRBD2	.	TGTGCCAGCAACCGGGGGACTAGCGCCGGCGAGCAGTACTTC	CASNRGTSAGEQYF
TRBV3-1/TRBV3-2	16	TRBJ2-1	TRBD2	few	TGTGCCAGCAGCCAAGATCGCGGGGGGGACATCAATGAGCAGTTCTTC	CASSQDRGGDINEQFF
TRBV2	15	TRBJ2-7	TRBD1	.	TGTGCCAGCAGTGCGAACAGGGGGAGCTCCTACGAGCAGTACTTC	CASSANRGSSYEQYF
TRBV4-2	15	TRBJ2-2	.	.	TGTGCCAGCAGCAGGGCAGGGGCGAACACCGGGGAGCTGTTTTTT	CASSRAGANTGELFF
TRBV3-1/TRBV3-2	16	TRBJ2-3	TRBD2	.	TGTGCCAGCAGCCAAGATGGGACTAGCGGGGCCCTTACGCAGTATTTT	CASSQDGTSGALTQYF
TRBV19	12	TRBJ2-5	.	.	TGTGCCAGTAGTCGGGGGGCTTCGTCCCAGTACTTC	CASSRGASSQYF
TRBV7-6	14	TRBJ2-1	TRBD1	.	TGTGCCAGCAGCCCGCCGGGACAGGGAAGGGTGCAGTTCTTC	CASSPPGQGRVQFF
TRBV5-4	16	TRBJ1-2	.	.	TGTGCCAGCACACTGGGCCCGGGACAACGAATTTATGGCTACACCTTC	CASTLGPGQRIYGYTF
TRBV19	13	TRBJ2-7	TRBD1	.	TGTGCCAGTGGAGGACAGGGGTTCTACGAGCAGTACTTC	CASGGQGFYEQYF
TRBV2	14	TRBJ1-2	.	once	TGTGCCAGCAGTGAAGGTTCCAGGGGTCGGGGCTACACCTTC	CASSEGSRGRGYTF
TRBV5-1	15	TRBJ2-2	.	.	TGCGCCAGCAGCTTGGGTCAGGTGGGCACCGGGGAGCTGTTTTTT	CASSLGQVGTGELFF
TRBV3-1/TRBV3-2	14	TRBJ1-5	.	.	TGTGCCAGCAGCCAAGATAGTTCGGCGGGCCCTCAGCATTTT	CASSQDSSAGPQHF
TRBV5-1	15	TRBJ2-5	.	.	TGCGCCAGCAGCACAGGAGGGGGCGTTGGAGAGACCCAGTACTTC	CASSTGGGVGETQYF
TRBV4-2	14	TRBJ1-4	.	.	TGTGCCAGCAGCCAAGGCAGGTTTAATGAAAAACTGTTTTTT	CASSQGRFNEKLFF
TRBV6-5	15	TRBJ2-2	TRBD2	.	TGTGCCAGCAGCCTTAGCGGGGGGAACACCGGGGAGCTGTTTTTT	CASSLSGGNTGELFF
TRBV18	13	TRBJ1-1	.	.	TGTGCCAGCTCGCGGTCCGAGAACACTGAAGCTTTCTTT	CASSRSENTEAFF
TRBV7-9	19	TRBJ2-3	TRBD2	.	TGTGCCAGCAGCCCCACCCGACTAGCGGGGGGTATGGGCACAGATACGCAGTATTTT	CASSPTRLAGGMGTDTQYF
TRBV5-6	15	TRBJ2-6	.	.	TGTGCCAGCACATTACAGGGCCCTGGGGCCAACGTCCTGACTTTC	CASTLQGPGANVLTF
TRBV7-9	14	TRBJ1-2	.	.	TGTGCCAGCAGCTTAGCAGAGGTGATGAGTGGCTACACCTTC	CASSLAEVMSGYTF
TRBV6-4	14	TRBJ1-1	TRBD1	.	TGTGCCAGCAGGGCAGGGGGCTTGAACACTGAAGCTTTCTTT	CASRAGGLNTEAFF
TRBV7-9	13	TRBJ1-1	.	.	TGTGCCAGCAGCTTAGTAGACGGGGGGGAAGCTTTCTTT	CASSLVDGGEAFF
TRBV6-5	16	TRBJ1-6	.	.	TGTGCCAGCAGTTACTCAAGACAAAGCTCCAATTCACCCCTCCACTTT	CASSYSRQSSNSPLHF
TRBV2	16	TRBJ2-3	TRBD1	.	TGTGCCAGCAGTACGGGACAGGGGGTTTTAGAGGATACGCAGTATTTT	CASSTGQGVLEDTQYF